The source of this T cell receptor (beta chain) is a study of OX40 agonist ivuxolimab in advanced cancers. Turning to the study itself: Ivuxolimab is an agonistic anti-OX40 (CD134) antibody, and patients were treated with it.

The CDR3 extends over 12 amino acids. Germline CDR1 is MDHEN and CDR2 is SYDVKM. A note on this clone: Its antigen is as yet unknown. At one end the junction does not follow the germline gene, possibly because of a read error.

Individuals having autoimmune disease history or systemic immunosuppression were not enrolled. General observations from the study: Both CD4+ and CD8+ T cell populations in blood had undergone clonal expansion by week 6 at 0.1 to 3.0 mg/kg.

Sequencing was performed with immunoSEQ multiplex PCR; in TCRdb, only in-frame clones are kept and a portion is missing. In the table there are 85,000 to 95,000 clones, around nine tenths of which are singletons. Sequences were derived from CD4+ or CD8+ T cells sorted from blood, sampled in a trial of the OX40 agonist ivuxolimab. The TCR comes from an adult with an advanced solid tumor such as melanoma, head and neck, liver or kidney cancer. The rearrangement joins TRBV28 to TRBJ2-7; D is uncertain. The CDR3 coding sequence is TGTGCCAGCAGTTTAGGCCAGAAATCTATTACGTTC. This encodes CASSLGQKSITF.